A single sample is the source of the 22 T cell receptor beta chains below, sequenced in a study of OX40 agonist ivuxolimab in advanced cancers. The assay was immunoSEQ multiplex PCR, and TCRdb's table has in-frame clones only and misses some. This table has 65,000 to 70,000 clones, 80% to 90% appearing once. Source: CD4+ or CD8+ T cells sorted from blood, taken in a trial of the OX40 agonist ivuxolimab. The receptors shown here come from an adult with an advanced solid tumor such as melanoma, head and neck, liver or kidney cancer.

The chain has TRBV6-5 and TRBJ2-7; 9 bases are a match to TRBD1. Germline V gene data show CDR1 as MNHEY and CDR2 as SVGAGI. The CDR3 spans 12 residues. Losses at the gene ends were 10 bases for V and 6 bases for J; bases not matched to a gene: 7. The CDR3, as DNA: TGTGCCATAGGGGACAGGGTGACCGAGCAGTACTTC. Its protein product is CAIGDRVTEQYF.

The V and J genes are TRBV28 and TRBJ2-1, with 12 bases aligning to TRBD2. The CDR3 runs to 17 residues. V was clipped by 1 base and J by 4 bases; unmatched bases: 5. From germline, CDR1 is MDHEN and CDR2 SYDVKM. The CDR3 bases are TGTGCCAGCAGTTTATTTTTACTAGCGGGAGGATACAATGAGCAGTTCTTC. This encodes CASSLFLLAGGYNEQFF. The full variable domain, with the rest looked up from reference TRBV28 and TRBJ2-1, is DVKVTQSSRYLVKRTGEKVFLECVQDMDHENMFWYRQDPGLGLRLIYFSYDVKMKEKGDIPEGYSVSREKKERFSLILESASTNQTSMYLCASSLFLLAGGYNEQFFGPGTRLTVL.

The chain employs TRBV18 and TRBJ2-7; D is possibly TRBD1 or TRBD2 (5 bases each). Germline CDR1 reads KGHSH; CDR2 reads LQKENI. Trimming removed 3 bases from V and 4 bases from J, with 16 bases in between. There are 15 residues in the CDR3. CDR3 in DNA: TGTGCCAGCTCACCTCGGGGCCGTGTGGGATACGAGCAGTACTTC. This gives the protein CASSPRGRVGYEQYF.

The chain combines TRBV7-9 with TRBJ2-2; TRBD2 aligns across 10 bases. The CDR3 loop spans 18 amino acids. Trimming at V came to 5 bases and at J to 5 bases, leaving 14 bases not matched to a gene. Per the germline V gene, CDR1 is SEHNR and CDR2 is FQNEAQ (reference sequence). DNA for the CDR3: TGTGCCAGCAGCAACAGGTTGGTAGCGGGGGGTTTGACCGGGGAGCTGTTTTTT. Encoded protein: CASSNRLVAGGLTGELFF.

V usage is TRBV10-3 and J usage is TRBJ1-2; no clear D. V lost 0 bases to trimming and J lost 3 bases, with 17 bases between them. The CDR3 loop spans 17 amino acids. The germline V gene encodes CDR1 ENHRY and CDR2 SYGVKD. The CDR3 DNA follows: TGTGCCATCAGTGAGTCGAAGGGCAGCAGAGCCTACTATGGCTACACCTTC. It translates to CAISESKGSRAYYGYTF.

The DNA of the CDR3 is TGTGCCAGCAGCGTAGTAGTGGTGGAGACCCAGTACTTC. Residues: CASSVVVVETQYF. The J gene is TRBJ2-5, the V gene TRBV9; D unresolved. Germline CDR1 reads SGDLS; CDR2 reads YYNGEE. The CDR3 totals 13 residues. Trimming stripped 0 bases from V and 5 bases from J, with 8 bases between.

The J gene is TRBJ2-1, the V gene TRBV7-6, with D possibly TRBD2 on 7 matching bases. The V end lost 3 bases, the J end lost 7 bases, and 16 bases lay between the germline ends. The CDR3 is 15 amino acids. The germline V gene encodes CDR1 SGHVS and CDR2 FNYEAQ. The DNA for the CDR3 is TGTGCCAGCAGCTTTGGGGGGGGCCGGGCAAATGAGCAGTTCTTC. Protein: CASSFGGGRANEQFF.

The chain has TRBV6-1 and TRBJ1-6, with D perhaps TRBD1 (5 bases). V lost 1 base, J lost 7 bases, and 11 bases lay in between. Germline CDR1 is MNHNS and CDR2 is SASEGT. This CDR3 is 15 amino acids long. The CDR3 sequence is CASSEGGGVNSPLHF. CDR3 DNA: TGTGCCAGCAGTGAAGGTGGGGGGGTGAATTCACCCCTCCACTTT.

The chain couples TRBV7-3 to TRBJ2-3, with TRBD2 identical over 7 bases. The length of the CDR3 is 16 residues. The trim removed 5 bases at V and 5 bases at J, leaving 13 bases unmatched. In germline, CDR1 is SGHTA, CDR2 FQGTGA. CDR3 protein: CASSPLPSGEQDTQYF. The CDR3 DNA is TGTGCCAGCAGCCCCCTCCCGAGCGGGGAGCAAGATACGCAGTATTTT.

The rearrangement joins TRBV4-1 to TRBJ2-6; D not certain. CDR3 length: 17 amino acids. V was clipped by 7 bases and J by 0 bases, with 16 bases between them. Per germline, CDR1 MGHRA and CDR2 YSYEKL. CDR3 loop: CASTEVGRLSGANVLTF. The DNA of the CDR3 is TGCGCCAGCACCGAGGTTGGCAGACTCTCTGGGGCCAACGTCCTGACTTTC.

This sequence joins TRBV5-1 and TRBJ2-7, with 7 bases fitting TRBD2. Germline values: CDR1 SGHRS, CDR2 YFSETQ. With V trimmed by 4 bases and J by 6 bases, 13 bases remained unmatched. The CDR3 sequence is 15 residues long. The CDR3 region is CASSRKTGGEGEQYF. As DNA, the CDR3 is TGCGCCAGCAGCCGCAAGACTGGAGGGGAGGGCGAGCAGTACTTC.

The chain joins TRBV18 to TRBJ1-5, with D perhaps TRBD1 (6 bases). V lost 5 bases, J lost 5 bases, and 16 bases lay in between. In germline, CDR1 is KGHSH, CDR2 LQKENI. The CDR3 has 15 amino acids. The CDR3 region is CASSALQGWDQPQHF. The CDR3 DNA is TGTGCCAGCTCAGCCCTACAGGGATGGGATCAGCCCCAGCATTTT.

The chain joins TRBV11-1 to TRBJ1-2, with TRBD1 matching over 10 bases. The CDR3 loop spans 15 amino acids. V lost 5 bases and J lost 1; bases outside the gene matches: 4. Germline V gene sequence: CDR1 SGHAT, CDR2 FQDESV (reference sequence). The CDR3 sequence: CASSPDRGINYGYTF. CDR3 in DNA: TGTGCCAGCAGCCCGGACAGGGGGATTAACTATGGCTACACCTTC.

The chain carries TRBV19 and TRBJ2-4; D perhaps matches TRBD1 (5 bases). The CDR3 spans 14 residues. Germline V gene sequence: CDR1 LNHDA, CDR2 SQIVND (reference sequence). V gave up 1 base and J gave up 9 bases, with 13 bases separating them. The CDR3 is CASSIGAGWGIQYF. The CDR3 coding sequence is TGTGCCAGTAGTATAGGGGCAGGGTGGGGCATTCAGTACTTC.

V is TRBV11-2 and J is TRBJ2-1; D unclear. This CDR3 has 11 amino acids. Trimming stripped 7 bases from V and 6 bases from J, with 7 bases between. Germline V CDR1 and CDR2: SGHAT, FQNNGV. This CDR3 reads CASTLSNEQFF. The CDR3 DNA sequence: TGTGCCAGCACGTTAAGCAATGAGCAGTTCTTC.

This chain uses TRBV23-1 with TRBJ1-2; D not certain. TRBV23-1 is designated an ORF whose function remains uncertain. Trimming removed 2 bases at V and 5 bases at J, with 12 bases between. The CDR3 consists of 14 residues. CDR3 sequence: CASSQAGRQYGYTF. The CDR3 DNA reads TGCGCCAGCAGTCAAGCCGGACGTCAGTATGGCTACACCTTC.

This sequence joins TRBV7-2 and TRBJ1-2; TRBD1 matches at 8 bases. The ends lost 5 bases at V and 5 bases at J; junction bases unmatched: 13. Germline CDR1 and CDR2: SGHTA and FQGNSA. This CDR3 has 16 residues. The CDR3 coding sequence is TGTGCCAGCAGCCAATCTCCCGGGACAGGCTCATATGGCTACACCTTC. Its protein product is CASSQSPGTGSYGYTF.

The chain couples TRBV6-5 to TRBJ1-5; D is possibly TRBD1 (5 bases). Per germline, CDR1 MNHEY and CDR2 SVGAGI. This CDR3 spans 15 amino acids. Trimming took off 5 bases at V and 7 bases at J, with 18 bases between the two ends. The CDR3 reads CASSPPGAVGQPQHF. The CDR3 DNA is TGTGCCAGCAGTCCCCCCGGGGCGGTGGGGCAGCCCCAGCATTTT.

The V call is TRBV29-1, the J call TRBJ2-1; 16 bases map to TRBD2. This CDR3 comprises 15 residues. After removal of 4 bases from V and 9 bases from J, the junction contained 6 bases not matched to a gene. Germline V gene sequence: CDR1 SQVTM, CDR2 ANQGSEA. CDR3 in DNA: TGCAGCGTTGGCCTGGGACTAGCGGGGGGGGCTGAGCAGTTCTTC. Translating it yields CSVGLGLAGGAEQFF.

The chain combines TRBV5-4 with TRBJ1-1, with a possible D match to TRBD1 (6 bases). Germline lookup yields CDR1 SGHNT and CDR2 YYREEE (reference sequence). The length of the CDR3 is 15 residues. V dropped 1 base and J dropped 5 bases, with 15 bases sitting between them. The CDR3 coding sequence is TGTGCCAGCAGCTTGCCCCCAGGGGCCGCAACTGAAGCTTTCTTT. This gives the protein CASSLPPGAATEAFF.

V usage is TRBV19 and J usage is TRBJ1-1; unclear D gene. The germline V gene encodes CDR1 LNHDA and CDR2 SQIVND (reference sequence). V was clipped by 8 bases and J by 11 bases, with 12 bases between them. This CDR3 has 10 amino acids. The DNA of the CDR3 is TGTGCCAGTGAGGCCGGACGGGCTTTCTTT. Protein product: CASEAGRAFF.

The chain employs TRBV6-5 and TRBJ1-3; weak D call: TRBD1 (5 bases). The CDR3 covers 14 residues. Trimming left V 6 bases short and J 2 bases short, with 11 bases between. Germline CDR1 is MNHEY and CDR2 is SVGAGI. The CDR3 DNA is TGTGCCAGCAGACCACCCAGGGCTGGAAACACCATATATTTT. Protein: CASRPPRAGNTIYF.